Many counts were recorded for the clone carrying this TCR beta chain. TCR beta CDR3 regions were amplified from RNA. When the TCR CDR3 underwent first-round RT-PCR, the HTBI primer set was used. TCRdb reprocessed the multiplex PCR reads via MiXCR and lists one record per CDR3 protein. The data show 410,000 or so distinct CDR3 sequences, approximately 14% seen once. This record belongs to a study of T cells in Graves' hyperthyroidism and ophthalmopathy. This clonotype originated in a man between 18 and 29 years old with Graves' ophthalmopathy. Sequenced material: blood.

The CDR3 loop is CASSLTTGKWRHF. The CDR3 nucleotides read TGTGCCAGCTCACTAACCACGGGGAAATGGAGGCATTTT. The chain is built from TRBV18 and TRBJ1-5; D is unclear. This CDR3 contains 13 residues. The germline V gene encodes CDR1 KGHSH and CDR2 LQKENI. V was pared by 4 bases and J by 15 bases, with 19 bases between.